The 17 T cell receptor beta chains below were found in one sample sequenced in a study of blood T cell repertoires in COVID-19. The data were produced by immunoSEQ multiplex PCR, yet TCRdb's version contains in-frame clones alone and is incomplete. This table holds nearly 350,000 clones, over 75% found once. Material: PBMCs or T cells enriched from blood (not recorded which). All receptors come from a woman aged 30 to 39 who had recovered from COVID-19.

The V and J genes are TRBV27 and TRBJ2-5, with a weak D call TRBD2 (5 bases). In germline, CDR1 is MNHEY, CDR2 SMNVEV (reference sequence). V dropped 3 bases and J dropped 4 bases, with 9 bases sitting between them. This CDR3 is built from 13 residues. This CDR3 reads CASSLAGIETQYF. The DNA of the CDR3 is TGTGCCAGCAGTTTGGCCGGGATAGAGACCCAGTACTTC.

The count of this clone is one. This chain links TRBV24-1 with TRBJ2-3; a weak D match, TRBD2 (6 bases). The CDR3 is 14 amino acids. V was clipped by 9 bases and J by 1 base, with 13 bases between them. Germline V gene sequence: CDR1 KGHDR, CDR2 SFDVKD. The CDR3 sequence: CATGGAGRTDTQYF. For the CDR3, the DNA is TGTGCCACCGGTGGGGCGGGACGCACAGATACGCAGTATTTT.

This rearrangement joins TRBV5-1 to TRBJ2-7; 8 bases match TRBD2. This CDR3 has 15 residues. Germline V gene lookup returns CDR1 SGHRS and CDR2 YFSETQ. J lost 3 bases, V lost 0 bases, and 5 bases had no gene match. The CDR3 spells CASSLAPSGGYEQYF. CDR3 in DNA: TGCGCCAGCAGCTTGGCGCCGAGCGGGGGCTACGAGCAGTACTTC. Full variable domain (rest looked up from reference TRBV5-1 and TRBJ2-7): KAGVTQTPRYLIKTRGQQVTLSCSPISGHRSVSWYQQTPGQGLQFLFEYFSETQRNKGNFPGRFSGRQFSNSRSEMNVSTLELGDSALYLCASSLAPSGGYEQYFGPGTRLTVT.

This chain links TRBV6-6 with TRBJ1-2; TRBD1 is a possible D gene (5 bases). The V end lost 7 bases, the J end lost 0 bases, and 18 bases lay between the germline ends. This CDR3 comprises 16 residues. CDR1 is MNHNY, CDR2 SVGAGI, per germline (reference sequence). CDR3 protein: CASTFTTGSPNYGYTF. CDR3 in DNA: TGTGCCAGCACCTTTACTACAGGCTCCCCTAACTATGGCTACACCTTC.

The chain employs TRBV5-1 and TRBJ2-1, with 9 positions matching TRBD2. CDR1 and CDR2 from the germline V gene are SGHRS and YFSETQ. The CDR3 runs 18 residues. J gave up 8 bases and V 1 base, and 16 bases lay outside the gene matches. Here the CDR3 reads CASSLRFSSGEMVDEQFF. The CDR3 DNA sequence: TGCGCCAGCAGCTTGAGGTTTTCTAGCGGGGAGATGGTAGATGAGCAGTTCTTC.

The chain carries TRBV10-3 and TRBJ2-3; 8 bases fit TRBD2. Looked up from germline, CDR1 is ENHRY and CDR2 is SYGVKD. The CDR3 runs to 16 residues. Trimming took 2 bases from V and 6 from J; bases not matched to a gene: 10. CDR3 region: CAISESLGGARDTQYF. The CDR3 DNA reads TGTGCCATCAGTGAGAGTCTCGGGGGGGCCCGGGATACGCAGTATTTT.

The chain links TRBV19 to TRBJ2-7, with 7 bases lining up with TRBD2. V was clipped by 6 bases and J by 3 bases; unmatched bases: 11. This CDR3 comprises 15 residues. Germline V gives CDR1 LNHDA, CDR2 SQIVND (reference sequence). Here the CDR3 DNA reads TGTGCCAGTAGGCCCAGCGGGGCGAGCTTCTACGAGCAGTACTTC. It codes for CASRPSGASFYEQYF.

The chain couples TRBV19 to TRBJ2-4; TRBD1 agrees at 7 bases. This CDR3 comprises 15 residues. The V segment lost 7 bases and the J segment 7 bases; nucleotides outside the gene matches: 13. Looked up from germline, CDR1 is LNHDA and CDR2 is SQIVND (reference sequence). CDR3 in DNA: TGTGCCAGTACCCCCCTCTCGGGACAGACTAACATTCAGTACTTC. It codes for CASTPLSGQTNIQYF.

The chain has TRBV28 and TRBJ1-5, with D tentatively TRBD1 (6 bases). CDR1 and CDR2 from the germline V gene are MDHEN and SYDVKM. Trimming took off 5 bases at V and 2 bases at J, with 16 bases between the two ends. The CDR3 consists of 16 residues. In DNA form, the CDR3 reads TGTGCCAGCAGTGCGCAGGGGCCTGGAGGCAATCAGCCCCAGCATTTT. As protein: CASSAQGPGGNQPQHF.

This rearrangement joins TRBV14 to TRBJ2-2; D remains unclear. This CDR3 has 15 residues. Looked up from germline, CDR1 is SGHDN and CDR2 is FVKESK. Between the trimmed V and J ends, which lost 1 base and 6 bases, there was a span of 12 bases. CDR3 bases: TGTGCCAGCAGCCAAGTACCCAGCGCCCCCGGGGAGCTGTTTTTT. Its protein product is CASSQVPSAPGELFF.

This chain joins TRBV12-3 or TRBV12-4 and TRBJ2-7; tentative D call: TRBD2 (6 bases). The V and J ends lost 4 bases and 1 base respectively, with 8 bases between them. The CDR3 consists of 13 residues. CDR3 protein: CASSYRGSYEQYF. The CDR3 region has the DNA TGTGCCAGCAGTTACCGGGGGTCCTACGAGCAGTACTTC.

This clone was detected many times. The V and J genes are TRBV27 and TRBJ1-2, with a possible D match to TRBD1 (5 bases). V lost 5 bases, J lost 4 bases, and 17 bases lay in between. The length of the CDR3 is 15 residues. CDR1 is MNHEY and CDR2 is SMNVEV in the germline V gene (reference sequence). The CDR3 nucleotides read TGTGCCAGCAGTCTCGGAAAGGGGCGTAGCTATGGCTACACCTTC. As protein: CASSLGKGRSYGYTF.

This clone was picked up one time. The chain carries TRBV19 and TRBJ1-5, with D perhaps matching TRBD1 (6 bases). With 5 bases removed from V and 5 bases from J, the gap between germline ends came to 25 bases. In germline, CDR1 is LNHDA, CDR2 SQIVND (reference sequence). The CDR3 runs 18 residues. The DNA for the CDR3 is TGTGCCAGTAGTCGAGGTGTAGGTGGGGGACATCAAGATCAGCCCCAGCATTTT. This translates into CASSRGVGGGHQDQPQHF.

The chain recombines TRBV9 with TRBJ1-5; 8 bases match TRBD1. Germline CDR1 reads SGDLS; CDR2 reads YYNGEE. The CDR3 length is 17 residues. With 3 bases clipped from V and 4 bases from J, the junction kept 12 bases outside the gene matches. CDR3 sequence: CASSAYLDRAGNQPQHF. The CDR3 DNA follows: TGTGCCAGCAGCGCTTACCTGGACAGGGCGGGGAATCAGCCCCAGCATTTT.

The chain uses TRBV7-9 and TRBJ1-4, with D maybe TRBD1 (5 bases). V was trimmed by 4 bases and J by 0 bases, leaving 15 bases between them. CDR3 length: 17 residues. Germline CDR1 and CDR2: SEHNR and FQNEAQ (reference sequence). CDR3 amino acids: CASSSGDWGATNEKLFF. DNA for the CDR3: TGTGCCAGCAGCTCCGGGGACTGGGGGGCAACTAATGAAAAACTGTTTTTT.

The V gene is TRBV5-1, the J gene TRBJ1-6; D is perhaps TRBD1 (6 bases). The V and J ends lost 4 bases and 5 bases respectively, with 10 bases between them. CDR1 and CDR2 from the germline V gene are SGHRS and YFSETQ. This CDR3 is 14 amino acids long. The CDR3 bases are TGCGCCAGCAGCCCTGGACAGAATAATTCACCCCTCCACTTT. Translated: CASSPGQNNSPLHF.

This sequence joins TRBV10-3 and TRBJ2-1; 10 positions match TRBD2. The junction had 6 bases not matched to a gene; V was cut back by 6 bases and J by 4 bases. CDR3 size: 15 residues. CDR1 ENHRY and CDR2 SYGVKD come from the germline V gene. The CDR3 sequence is CAISNSGGTYNEQFF. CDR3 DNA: TGTGCCATCAGCAATAGCGGGGGGACTTACAATGAGCAGTTCTTC.